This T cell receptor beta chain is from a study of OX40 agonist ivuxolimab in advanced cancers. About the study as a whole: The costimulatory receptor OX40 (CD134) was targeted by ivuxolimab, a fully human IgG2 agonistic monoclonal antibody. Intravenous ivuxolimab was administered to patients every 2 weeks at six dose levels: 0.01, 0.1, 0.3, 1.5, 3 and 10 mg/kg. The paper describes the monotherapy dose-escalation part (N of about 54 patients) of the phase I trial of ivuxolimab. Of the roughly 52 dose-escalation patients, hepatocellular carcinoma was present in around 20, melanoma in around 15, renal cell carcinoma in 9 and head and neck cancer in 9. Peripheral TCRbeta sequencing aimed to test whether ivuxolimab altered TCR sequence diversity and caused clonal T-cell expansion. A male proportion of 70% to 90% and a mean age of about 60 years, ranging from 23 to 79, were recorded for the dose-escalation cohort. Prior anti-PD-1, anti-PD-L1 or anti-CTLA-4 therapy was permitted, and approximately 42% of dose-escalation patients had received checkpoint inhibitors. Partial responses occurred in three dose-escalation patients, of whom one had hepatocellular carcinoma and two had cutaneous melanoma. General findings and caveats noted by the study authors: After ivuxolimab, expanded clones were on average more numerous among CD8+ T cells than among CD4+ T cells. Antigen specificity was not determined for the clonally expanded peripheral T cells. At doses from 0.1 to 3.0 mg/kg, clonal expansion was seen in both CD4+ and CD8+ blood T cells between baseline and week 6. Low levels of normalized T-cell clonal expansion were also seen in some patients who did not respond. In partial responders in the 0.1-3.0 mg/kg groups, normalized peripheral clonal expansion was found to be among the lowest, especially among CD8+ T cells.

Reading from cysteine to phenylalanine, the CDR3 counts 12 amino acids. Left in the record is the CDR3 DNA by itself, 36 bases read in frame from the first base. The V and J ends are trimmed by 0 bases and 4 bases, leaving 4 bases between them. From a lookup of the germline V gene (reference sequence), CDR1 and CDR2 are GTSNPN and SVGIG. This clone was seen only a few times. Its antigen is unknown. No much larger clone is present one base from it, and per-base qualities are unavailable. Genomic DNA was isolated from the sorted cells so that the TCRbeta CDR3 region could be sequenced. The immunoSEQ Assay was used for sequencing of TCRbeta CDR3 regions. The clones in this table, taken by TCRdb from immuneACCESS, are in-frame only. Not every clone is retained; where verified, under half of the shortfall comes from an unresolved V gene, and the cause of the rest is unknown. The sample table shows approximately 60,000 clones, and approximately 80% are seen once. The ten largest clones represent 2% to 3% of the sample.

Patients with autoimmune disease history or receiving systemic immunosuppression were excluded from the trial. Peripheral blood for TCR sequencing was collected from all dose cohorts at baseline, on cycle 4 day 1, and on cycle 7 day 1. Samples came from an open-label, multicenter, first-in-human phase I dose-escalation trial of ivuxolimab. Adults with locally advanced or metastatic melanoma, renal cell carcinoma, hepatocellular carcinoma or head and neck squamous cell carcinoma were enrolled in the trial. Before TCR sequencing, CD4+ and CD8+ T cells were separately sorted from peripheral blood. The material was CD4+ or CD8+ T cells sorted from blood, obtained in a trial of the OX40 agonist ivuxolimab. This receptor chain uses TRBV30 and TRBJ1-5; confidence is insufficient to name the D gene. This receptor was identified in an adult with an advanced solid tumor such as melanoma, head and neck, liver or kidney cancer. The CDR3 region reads CAWSVTNQPQHF. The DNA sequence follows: TGTGCCTGGAGTGTAACTAATCAGCCCCAGCATTTT.